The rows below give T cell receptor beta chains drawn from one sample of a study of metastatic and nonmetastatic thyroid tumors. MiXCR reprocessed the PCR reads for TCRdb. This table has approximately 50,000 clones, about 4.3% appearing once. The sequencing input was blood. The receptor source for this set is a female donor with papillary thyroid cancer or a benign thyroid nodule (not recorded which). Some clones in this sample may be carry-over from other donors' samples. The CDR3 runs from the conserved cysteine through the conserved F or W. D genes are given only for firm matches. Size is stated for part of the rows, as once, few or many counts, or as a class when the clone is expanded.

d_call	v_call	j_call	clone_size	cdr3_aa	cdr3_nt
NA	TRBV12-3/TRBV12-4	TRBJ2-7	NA	CASSLVSYEQYF	TGTGCCAGCAGTTTGGTTTCCTACGAGCAGTACTTC
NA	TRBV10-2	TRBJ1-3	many	CASGGTGSGNTIYF	TGCGCCAGCGGGGGGACGGGCTCTGGAAACACCATATATTTT
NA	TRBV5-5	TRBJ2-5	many	CASSLLFESAQETQYF	TGTGCCAGCAGCTTGTTATTTGAATCAGCTCAAGAGACCCAGTACTTC
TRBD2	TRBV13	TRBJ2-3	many	CASSPGLADTDTQYF	TGTGCCAGCAGCCCGGGACTAGCCGACACAGATACGCAGTATTTT
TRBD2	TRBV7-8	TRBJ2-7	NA	CASSLVSSGFLYEQYF	TGTGCCAGCAGCTTAGTCTCTAGCGGATTTCTCTACGAGCAGTACTTC
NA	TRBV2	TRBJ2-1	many	CASSRDFGANEQFF	TGTGCCAGCAGCCGGGATTTTGGTGCCAATGAGCAGTTCTTC
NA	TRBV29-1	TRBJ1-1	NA	CSVDVEAFF	TGCAGCGTAGACGTTGAAGCTTTCTTT
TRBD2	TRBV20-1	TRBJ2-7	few	CSARTSGTAEQYF	TGCAGTGCTAGGACTAGCGGGACTGCCGAGCAGTACTTC
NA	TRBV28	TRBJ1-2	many	CARSRGGGYGYTF	TGTGCCAGATCCAGGGGAGGCGGCTATGGCTACACCTTC
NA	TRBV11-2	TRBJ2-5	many	CASSLRAVQETQYF	TGTGCCAGCAGCCTCCGAGCGGTCCAAGAGACCCAGTACTTC
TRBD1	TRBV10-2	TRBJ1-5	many	CASATGLGVGQPQHF	TGCGCCAGCGCGACAGGGTTAGGGGTTGGTCAGCCCCAGCATTTT
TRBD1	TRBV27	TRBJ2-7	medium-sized	CASAPGTGGFEQYF	TGTGCCAGCGCGCCGGGGACAGGGGGGTTCGAGCAGTACTTC
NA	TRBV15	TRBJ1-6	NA	CATSRDPNMASPLHF	TGTGCCACCAGCAGAGATCCGAACATGGCCTCACCCCTCCACTTT
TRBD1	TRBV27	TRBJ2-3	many	CASGRTGGTYF	TGTGCCAGCGGGAGGACAGGGGGGACGTATTTT
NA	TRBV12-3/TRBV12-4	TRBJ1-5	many	CASSLGATGSLRYSNQPQHF	TGTGCCAGCAGCTTAGGGGCGACAGGATCTCTCCGTTATAGCAATCAGCCCCAGCATTTT
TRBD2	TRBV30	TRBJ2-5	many	CAWSLGTSGRLYQETQYF	TGTGCCTGGAGTCTAGGGACTAGCGGGAGGTTGTACCAAGAGACCCAGTACTTC
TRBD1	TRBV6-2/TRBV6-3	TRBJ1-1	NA	CATASGQGGQAFF	TGTGCCACCGCCTCCGGACAGGGGGGACAAGCTTTCTTT
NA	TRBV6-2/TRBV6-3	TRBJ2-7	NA	CASSRTYEQYF	TGTGCCAGCAGTCGCACCTACGAGCAGTACTTC
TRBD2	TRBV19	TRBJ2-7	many	CASSTGLAGVFQEQYF	TGTGCCAGTAGTACGGGACTAGCGGGAGTGTTCCAAGAGCAGTACTTC
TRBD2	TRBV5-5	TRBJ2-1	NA	CASSPKGRANEQFF	TGTGCTAGCAGCCCCAAGGGGAGGGCCAATGAGCAGTTCTTC
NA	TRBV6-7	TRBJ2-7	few	CASSYPPSGTYEQYF	TGTGCCAGCAGTTACCCCCCCTCGGGAACCTACGAGCAGTACTTC
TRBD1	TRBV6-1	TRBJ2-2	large	CASKTGDTGELFF	TGTGCCAGCAAGACAGGGGACACCGGGGAGCTGTTTTTT
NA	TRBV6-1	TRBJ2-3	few	CASGVAASSTDTQYF	TGTGCCAGCGGAGTAGCGGCCTCGAGCACAGATACGCAGTATTTT
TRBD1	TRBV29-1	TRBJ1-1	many	CSVGGDRGFTEAFF	TGCAGCGTCGGTGGGGACAGGGGGTTCACTGAAGCTTTCTTT
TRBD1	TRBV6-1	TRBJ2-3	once	CASRPDRGIGTDTQYF	TGTGCCAGCAGACCGGACAGGGGGATCGGCACAGATACGCAGTATTTT
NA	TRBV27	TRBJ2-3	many	CASKGLTSTDTQYF	TGTGCCAGCAAAGGACTTACTAGCACAGATACGCAGTATTTT
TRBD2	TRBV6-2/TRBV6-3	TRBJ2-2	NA	CASTSGYTGELFF	TGTGCCAGCACTAGCGGGTACACCGGGGAGCTGTTTTTT
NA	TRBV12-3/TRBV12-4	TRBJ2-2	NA	CASSLFTTGELFF	TGTGCCAGCAGTTTGTTCACCACCGGGGAGCTGTTTTTT
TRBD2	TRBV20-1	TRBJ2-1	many	CSAGTRRYNEQFF	TGCAGTGCCGGGACTAGGCGCTACAATGAGCAGTTCTTC
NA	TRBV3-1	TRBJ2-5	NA	CASSQDWVPGLTQYF	TGTGCCAGCAGCCAAGACTGGGTACCAGGATTGACCCAGTACTTC
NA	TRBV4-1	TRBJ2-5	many	CASSQEDYVKTQYF	TGCGCCAGCAGCCAAGAGGACTATGTGAAGACCCAGTACTTC
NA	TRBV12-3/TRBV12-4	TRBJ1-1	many	CASSSTVLTEAFF	TGTGCCAGCAGTTCGACCGTCTTGACTGAAGCTTTCTTT
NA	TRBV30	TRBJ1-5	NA	CAWSADRRQPQHF	TGTGCCTGGAGTGCCGACAGGCGTCAGCCCCAGCATTTT
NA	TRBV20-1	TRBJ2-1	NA	CSARPQGRNEQFF	TGCAGTGCTAGGCCACAGGGTCGTAATGAGCAGTTCTTC
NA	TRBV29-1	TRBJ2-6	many	CSVEGSGANVLTF	TGCAGCGTTGAAGGGTCAGGGGCCAACGTCCTGACTTTC
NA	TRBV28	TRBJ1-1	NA	CASSLSAPEGKAFF	TGTGCCAGCAGTTTATCGGCCCCAGAAGGGAAGGCTTTCTTT
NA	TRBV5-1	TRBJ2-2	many	CASSLDGWANTGELFF	TGCGCCAGCAGCTTGGACGGATGGGCAAACACCGGGGAGCTGTTTTTT
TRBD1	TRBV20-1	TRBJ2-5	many	CSAPGQGYETQYF	TGCAGTGCTCCGGGACAGGGCTATGAGACCCAGTACTTC
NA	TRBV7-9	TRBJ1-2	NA	CASSLMGGGYTF	TGTGCCAGCAGCTTAATGGGTGGTGGCTACACCTTC
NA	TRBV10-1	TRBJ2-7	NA	CASSSGEAESSEQYF	TGCGCCAGCAGTTCGGGAGAAGCGGAGAGTAGCGAGCAGTACTTC
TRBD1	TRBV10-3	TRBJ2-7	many	CAITAGTESYEQYF	TGTGCCATCACCGCCGGGACAGAAAGCTACGAGCAGTACTTC
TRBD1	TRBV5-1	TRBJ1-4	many	CASRSGTGGQGGEKLFF	TGCGCCAGCAGATCTGGGACAGGGGGCCAGGGAGGTGAAAAACTGTTTTTT
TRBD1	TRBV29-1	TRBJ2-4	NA	CSVEAGWLGQGQNIQYF	TGCAGCGTTGAGGCGGGGTGGCTCGGACAGGGCCAAAACATTCAGTACTTC
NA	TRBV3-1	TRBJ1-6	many	CASSPIGSPLHF	TGTGCCAGCAGCCCCATTGGATCACCCCTCCACTTT
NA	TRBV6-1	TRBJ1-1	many	CASWGIRRTEAFF	TGTGCCAGCTGGGGGATACGGAGGACTGAAGCTTTCTTT
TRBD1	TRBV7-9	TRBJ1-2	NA	CASSSWDRRDGYTF	TGTGCCAGCAGCTCCTGGGACAGGCGGGATGGCTACACCTTC
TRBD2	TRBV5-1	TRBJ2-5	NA	CASSKGLAGGRETQYF	TGCGCCAGCAGCAAGGGACTAGCGGGGGGGCGAGAGACCCAGTACTTC
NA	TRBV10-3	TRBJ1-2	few	CAISRQFGGILGLGYTF	TGTGCCATCAGTCGACAGTTCGGCGGCATTTTAGGGCTTGGCTACACCTTC
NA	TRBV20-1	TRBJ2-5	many	CSAESEYQETQYF	TGCAGTGCGGAAAGCGAGTACCAAGAGACCCAGTACTTC
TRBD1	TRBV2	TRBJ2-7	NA	CATGDRGQSYEQYF	TGTGCCACCGGGGACAGGGGGCAATCCTACGAGCAGTACTTC
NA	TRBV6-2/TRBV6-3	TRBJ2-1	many	CASSTGTPWWGEQFF	TGTGCCAGCAGTACCGGGACCCCATGGTGGGGTGAGCAGTTCTTC
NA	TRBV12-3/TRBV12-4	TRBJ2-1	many	CASSLNYGDEQFF	TGTGCCAGCAGTCTAAATTACGGGGATGAGCAGTTCTTC
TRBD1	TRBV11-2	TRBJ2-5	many	CASSLAGGETQYF	TGTGCCAGCAGCTTAGCAGGGGGAGAGACCCAGTACTTC
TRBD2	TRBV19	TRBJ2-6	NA	CASSPQAGGYGANVLTF	TGTGCCAGTAGTCCCCAAGCGGGAGGGTACGGGGCCAACGTCCTGACTTTC
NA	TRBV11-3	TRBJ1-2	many	CASSALRTIGDYGYTF	TGTGCCAGCAGCGCCCTCCGGACTATTGGAGACTATGGCTACACCTTC
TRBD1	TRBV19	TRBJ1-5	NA	CATRTGGGRSSGPQHF	TGTGCCACCCGTACCGGAGGGGGCAGGAGTTCTGGGCCCCAGCATTTT
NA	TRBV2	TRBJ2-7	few	CASSYPNEQYF	TGTGCCAGCAGTTACCCCAACGAGCAGTACTTC
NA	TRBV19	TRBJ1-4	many	CASSMLSVGTNEKLFF	TGTGCCAGTAGTATGTTATCGGTAGGCACTAATGAAAAACTGTTTTTT
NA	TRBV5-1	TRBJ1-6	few	CASSLSATGSSYNSPLHF	TGCGCCAGCAGCTTGTCCGCGACAGGAAGCTCCTATAATTCACCCCTCCACTTT